This TCR beta chain is drawn from a study of T cell responses to AZD1222 COVID-19 vaccine. Broader study findings: The study found Spike-specific TCR breadth and depth rose after two AZD1222 doses. Distributed over spike, vaccine-associated CD4 TCRs predominated at 160-218 and 743-854. The repertoires were collected only after the peak T cell response. Females outnumbered males among donors, who were mostly white British; clonal diversity was possibly underestimated.

Per germline, CDR1 MNHEY and CDR2 SVGEGT. The CDR3 sequence is 17 residues long. Trimming removed 5 bases from V and 5 bases from J; junction bases left unmatched: 13. Details on this clone: The antigen is not known.

Produced via immunoSEQ multiplex PCR; TCRdb's table is partial and in-frame only. The sample holds around 110,000 clones; 80% to 90% are singletons and the top ten take approximately 4%. This clonotype originated in an adult in good health. This specimen consisted of peripheral blood, obtained on day 0 of MenACWY control vaccination. J is TRBJ2-3 and V is TRBV6-2 or TRBV6-3; 10 bases match TRBD2. The DNA for the CDR3 is TGTGCCAGCAGTGACCCCGGTGGTAGCGGGGGGCGAGATACGCAGTATTTT. This translates into CASSDPGGSGGRDTQYF.